These 14 T cell receptor beta chains share one sample of origin, sequenced in a study of technical replicates of blood from four donors. Only in-frame clones appear in the TCRdb table, and some are missing; sequencing was by immunoSEQ multiplex PCR. Found here are 75,000 to 100,000 clones, 85% to 95% of them singletons; the top ten hold roughly 0.25%. Sequencing input: T cells isolated from PBMCs. Receptors were obtained from a human donor in good health.

There are a few counts of this clone. The chain carries TRBV30 and TRBJ1-6, with 7 bases fitting TRBD1. CDR1 is GTSNPN and CDR2 is SVGIG in the germline V gene (reference sequence). The CDR3 spans 15 residues. The V and J ends lost 3 bases and 8 bases, in that order; junction bases with no gene match: 10. The CDR3 reads CAWSPTGPFDSPLHF. The CDR3 region has the DNA TGTGCCTGGAGCCCGACAGGGCCCTTCGATTCACCCCTCCACTTT. The variable domain in full, completed from reference TRBV30 and TRBJ1-6, reads SQTIHQWPATLVQPVGSPLSLECTVEGTSNPNLYWYRQAAGRGLQLLFYSVGIGQISSEVPQNLSASRPQDRQFILSSKKLLLSDSGFYLCAWSPTGPFDSPLHFGNGTRLTVT.

This chain joins TRBV11-2 and TRBJ2-5; 13 bases match TRBD2. Germline CDR1 reads SGHAT; CDR2 reads FQNNGV. The CDR3 runs 19 residues. After removal of 0 bases from V and 1 base from J, the junction contained 8 bases not matched to a gene. The CDR3 DNA reads as TGTGCCAGCAGCTTAGACAATTGGGGACTAGCGGGAATCCAAGAGACCCAGTACTTC. Translating gives CASSLDNWGLAGIQETQYF.

This clone was seen a single time. The chain employs TRBV5-4 and TRBJ2-3; 7 bases are a match to TRBD2. Trimming removed 7 bases from V and 1 base from J; junction bases left unmatched: 12. The germline CDR1 and CDR2 sequences are SGHNT and YYREEE (reference sequence). CDR3 length: 16 residues. DNA for the CDR3: TGTGCCAGCGCGATTGGTACGAGCGGGGGCACAGATACGCAGTATTTT. This translates into CASAIGTSGGTDTQYF. The full variable domain, its missing parts supplied by reference TRBV5-4 and TRBJ2-3, is ETGVTQSPTHLIKTRGQQVTLRCSSQSGHNTVSWYQQALGQGPQFIFQYYREEENGRGNFPPRFSGLQFPNYSSELNVNALELDDSALYLCASAIGTSGGTDTQYFGPGTRLTVL.

This chain joins TRBV4-1 and TRBJ1-5; D unresolved. The germline V gene has CDR1 MGHRA and CDR2 YSYEKL. The ends were cut back, 0 bases at V and 2 bases at J, with 11 bases in the middle. CDR3 length: 16 residues. CDR3 in DNA: TGCGCCAGCAGCCAAGAAGGCCTAGGAGGCAATCAGCCCCAGCATTTT. It specifies CASSQEGLGGNQPQHF.

The chain uses TRBV7-7 and TRBJ2-1, with 9 bases aligning to TRBD2. V trimming: 6 bases; J trimming: 8 bases; junction bases outside the gene matches: 11. The CDR3 consists of 15 residues. Looked up from germline, CDR1 is SSHAT and CDR2 is FNYEAQ (reference sequence). CDR3: CASSSGTSRVHEQFF. CDR3 nucleotides: TGTGCCAGCAGTTCCGGGACTAGCCGGGTCCATGAGCAGTTCTTC.

This sequence joins TRBV18 and TRBJ1-2; 7 nucleotides align to TRBD1. Trimming removed 0 bases from V and 6 bases from J; junction bases left unmatched: 7. CDR3 length: 15 residues. Germline-derived CDR1 and CDR2 are KGHSH and LQKENI. CDR3 sequence reads: CASSPPISGGHGYTF. CDR3 coding DNA: TGTGCCAGCTCACCACCTATTTCAGGGGGGCATGGCTACACCTTC.

This clone has just a few counts. The V gene is TRBV5-6, the J gene TRBJ1-1, with 9 positions matching TRBD1. With V trimmed by 2 bases and J by 2 bases, 4 bases remained unmatched. Germline CDR1 is SGHDT and CDR2 is YYEEEE. The length of the CDR3 is 15 residues. In DNA, the CDR3 is TGTGCCAGCAGCTTCGGGACAGGGCATAACACTGAAGCTTTCTTT. Its translation is CASSFGTGHNTEAFF.

In regard to this clone: The germline gene is not matched at one end of the junction; a read error may be the cause. The chain links TRBV2 to TRBJ2-1; 9 bases are shared with TRBD2. CDR3 length: 16 amino acids. CDR1 is SNHLY and CDR2 is FYNNEI in the germline V gene. The DNA of the CDR3 is TGTGCCAGCAGTGCGGGAAGGGGGGTAGCGGGAGAGCTAATCCTCTTC. Residues: CASSAGRGVAGELILF.

This clone was seen a single time. J is TRBJ2-7 and V is TRBV11-3; 7 bases align to TRBD2. CDR3 length: 16 residues. The V gene end was trimmed by 2 bases and the J gene end by 7 bases; junction bases not matched to a gene: 14. Per germline, CDR1 SGHNT and CDR2 YENEEA. The CDR3, as DNA: TGTGCCAGCAGCTTAAGAGCAATTGGGACTACCGGAGAGCAGTACTTC. Translated: CASSLRAIGTTGEQYF.

The chain links TRBV4-1 to TRBJ2-7; TRBD2 matches at 11 bases. Looked up from germline, CDR1 is MGHRA and CDR2 is YSYEKL. Trimming took 5 bases from V and 3 from J; bases not matched to a gene: 6. This CDR3 is built from 15 residues. CDR3 protein: CASSNSGGEVYEQYF. In DNA form, the CDR3 reads TGCGCCAGCAGCAATAGCGGGGGGGAGGTCTACGAGCAGTACTTC.

V and J are TRBV2 and TRBJ2-7; 8 nucleotides agree with TRBD1. The CDR3 length is 14 residues. J was trimmed by 7 bases and V by 7 bases; bases with no gene match: 12. Per germline, CDR1 SNHLY and CDR2 FYNNEI. CDR3 DNA sequence: TGTGCCAGCACCGTCGGACAGGGTTTTGGGGAGCAGTACTTC. It translates to CASTVGQGFGEQYF.

The genes are TRBV5-5 and TRBJ2-6; D is ambiguous. Germline V lookup: CDR1 SGHKS, CDR2 YYEKEE (reference sequence). The length of the CDR3 is 17 residues. Trimming removed 1 base from V and 0 bases from J, with 11 bases in between. CDR3 sequence (DNA): TGTGCCAGCAGCTTGTTTCAGGCGAGCTCTGGGGCCAACGTCCTGACTTTC. It codes for CASSLFQASSGANVLTF.

The V call is TRBV5-4, the J call TRBJ1-2; D is uncertain. CDR1 SGHNT and CDR2 YYREEE come from the germline V gene (reference sequence). The CDR3 spans 16 residues. Trimming cost V 1 base and J 6 bases, with 19 bases left between them. The CDR3 loop reads CASSLPRYTGSHGYTF. The DNA for the CDR3 is TGTGCCAGCAGCTTGCCCCGGTACACGGGTTCGCATGGCTACACCTTC.

The CDR3 loop reads CASSWGDTEAFF. In DNA form, the CDR3 reads TGTGCCAGCAGCTGGGGGGACACTGAAGCTTTCTTT. The chain is built from TRBV5-4 and TRBJ1-1; D perhaps matches TRBD1 (5 bases). CDR3 length: 12 amino acids. Germline V gene sequence: CDR1 SGHNT, CDR2 YYREEE (reference sequence). Trimming removed 3 bases from V and 3 bases from J, with 6 bases in between.